These T cell receptor beta chains were read from a single sample in a study of T cell responses to AZD1222 COVID-19 vaccine. The protocol was immunoSEQ multiplex PCR, while the TCRdb copy is restricted to in-frame clones and leaves out a portion. Of 110,000 to 150,000 clones in the sample, around 92% were seen once. The sample consisted of peripheral blood, taken 28 days after the second AZD1222 dose. These receptors originate from an adult who received the AZD1222 COVID-19 vaccine. The CDR3 runs from the conserved cysteine through the conserved F or W. The order of the fields is D gene, J gene, clone size, V gene, CDR3 protein, CDR3 DNA. A D gene is named only where the DNA matches it firmly. Rows may omit the clone size; those that give it use once, few, many or a size class.

>.|TRBJ1-5|.|TRBV24-1
CATATGWGNQPQHF
TGTGCCACAGCGACAGGTTGGGGCAATCAGCCCCAGCATTTT
>TRBD2|TRBJ2-1|once|TRBV15
CATSRGTQRERSEQFF
TGTGCCACCAGCAGAGGAACGCAGCGGGAGAGGAGTGAGCAGTTCTTC
>.|TRBJ2-5|.|TRBV19
CASSSSVGKWETQYF
TGTGCCAGTAGTAGCTCCGTAGGGAAGTGGGAGACCCAGTACTTC
>.|TRBJ1-5|.|TRBV28
CASSWIAEQPQHF
TGTGCCAGCAGTTGGATCGCGGAACAGCCCCAGCATTTT
>.|TRBJ1-1|.|TRBV4-3
CASSQGRNRVNTEAFF
TGCGCCAGCAGCCAAGGAAGGAACAGGGTAAACACTGAAGCTTTCTTT
>TRBD1|TRBJ1-1|.|TRBV5-4
CASSSSGTGGSDAFF
TGTGCCAGCAGCTCGTCCGGGACAGGGGGATCGGATGCTTTCTTT
>TRBD1|TRBJ1-1|.|TRBV7-9
CASSSLPGTGKNTEAFF
TGTGCCAGCAGCTCACTTCCCGGGACAGGGAAGAACACTGAAGCTTTCTTT
>.|TRBJ1-3|once|TRBV18
CASSPAGFSGNTIYF
TGTGCCAGCTCCCCTGCGGGCTTCTCTGGAAACACCATATATTTT
>.|TRBJ1-1|.|TRBV29-1
CSVDAPLLSEAFF
TGCAGCGTTGATGCCCCCCTCCTCAGTGAAGCTTTCTTT
>.|TRBJ2-2|.|TRBV19
CASSGTANTGELFF
TGTGCCAGCTCCGGGACGGCGAACACCGGGGAGCTGTTTTTT
>.|TRBJ2-2|.|TRBV3-1/TRBV3-2
CASSQDTSFLAGELFF
TGTGCCAGCAGCCAAGACACTAGCTTCCTCGCCGGGGAGCTGTTTTTT
>TRBD2|TRBJ2-1|.|TRBV7-2
CASSPLAGALRGYEQFF
TGTGCCAGCAGCCCACTAGCGGGAGCCTTGAGGGGTTATGAGCAGTTCTTC
>TRBD2|TRBJ2-1|once|TRBV6-2/TRBV6-3
CASSILAGGRYNEQFF
TGTGCCAGCAGCATACTAGCGGGAGGGCGATACAATGAGCAGTTCTTC
>.|TRBJ1-2|.|TRBV19
CASSSLTANYGYTF
TGTGCCAGTAGTTCCTTGACAGCTAACTATGGCTACACCTTC
>.|TRBJ1-5|.|TRBV12-3/TRBV12-4
CATEENSNQPQHF
TGTGCCACTGAGGAGAATAGCAATCAGCCCCAGCATTTT
>.|TRBJ1-5|.|TRBV20-1
CSASPRVGDQPQHF
TGCAGTGCTAGTCCCAGGGTAGGGGATCAGCCCCAGCATTTT
>TRBD2|TRBJ2-7|.|TRBV28
CASSPGLALREQYF
TGTGCCAGCAGTCCGGGACTAGCCCTTCGCGAGCAGTACTTC
>.|TRBJ2-1|.|TRBV7-8
CASSRNEQFF
TGTGCCAGCAGCCGCAATGAGCAGTTCTTC
>TRBD1|TRBJ2-5|.|TRBV29-1
CSVRDREETQYF
TGCAGCGTCCGGGACAGGGAAGAGACCCAGTACTTC
>.|TRBJ1-5|.|TRBV7-8
CASSPGSRLGGNQPQHF
TGTGCCAGCAGCCCTGGATCCAGACTGGGAGGCAATCAGCCCCAGCATTTT
>TRBD1|TRBJ1-1|.|TRBV18
CASSPLTGVDSEAFF
TGTGCCAGCTCACCGTTGACAGGGGTTGACTCTGAAGCTTTCTTT
>TRBD1|TRBJ2-2|.|TRBV15
CATSRTRTGDTGELFF
TGTGCCACCAGCAGAACTAGGACAGGGGACACCGGGGAGCTGTTTTTT
>.|TRBJ1-1|.|TRBV29-1
CSVGSAEAFF
TGCAGCGTTGGGTCGGCTGAAGCTTTCTTT
>.|TRBJ2-7|.|TRBV6-5
CASSYEGYGKYEQYF
TGTGCCAGCAGTTACGAGGGTTACGGGAAGTACGAGCAGTACTTC
>TRBD1|TRBJ2-7|.|TRBV2
CASRETGGRYEQYF
TGTGCCAGCAGGGAGACAGGGGGCCGCTACGAGCAGTACTTC
>TRBD2|TRBJ2-1|.|TRBV18
CASSPRAGNYNEQFF
TGTGCCAGCTCACCACGAGCGGGAAACTACAATGAGCAGTTCTTC
>.|TRBJ1-1|.|TRBV4-3
CASSPGRGETTEAFF
TGCGCCAGCAGCCCCGGCAGAGGGGAGACCACTGAAGCTTTCTTT
>.|TRBJ1-1|once|TRBV5-1
CASTDMDGAEAFF
TGCGCCAGCACAGACATGGATGGAGCTGAAGCTTTCTTT
>.|TRBJ1-1|.|TRBV2
CASSASETEAFF
TGTGCCAGCAGTGCCTCTGAGACCGAAGCTTTCTTT
>.|TRBJ1-5|.|TRBV30
CAWSGTRSGGVNQPQHF
TGTGCCTGGAGTGGGACAAGAAGCGGGGGGGTCAATCAGCCCCAGCATTTT
>.|TRBJ1-1|.|TRBV7-2
CASSSRDRGNTEAFF
TGTGCCAGCAGCTCCCGGGACCGAGGAAACACTGAAGCTTTCTTT
>TRBD2|TRBJ2-2|.|TRBV27
CASSFVGGAGATGELFF
TGTGCCAGCAGTTTCGTCGGGGGAGCGGGAGCTACCGGGGAGCTGTTTTTT
>TRBD1|TRBJ2-1|.|TRBV5-1
CASSLLSGGNEQFF
TGCGCCAGCAGCTTGCTCTCAGGGGGCAATGAGCAGTTCTTC
>.|TRBJ2-7|.|TRBV5-8
CASSSWNLDEQYF
TGTGCCAGCAGCTCATGGAACCTTGACGAGCAGTACTTC
>TRBD1|TRBJ1-6|once|TRBV6-6
CACRDSNSPLHF
TGTGCCTGTCGGGACAGCAATTCACCCCTCCACTTT
>.|TRBJ2-1|.|TRBV9
CASSAGTGLAVYEQFF
TGTGCCAGCAGCGCGGGGACGGGGTTAGCGGTGTATGAGCAGTTCTTC
>TRBD2|TRBJ2-7|.|TRBV5-5
CASRPWTSGDSYEQYF
TGTGCCAGCAGGCCCTGGACTAGCGGGGACTCCTACGAGCAGTACTTC
>.|TRBJ2-5|.|TRBV2
CASSGQGQETQYF
TGTGCCAGCAGTGGTCAGGGTCAAGAGACCCAGTACTTC
>TRBD1|TRBJ1-5|few|TRBV4-1
CASSQEGNGQVHQPQHF
TGCGCCAGCAGCCAAGAGGGCAACGGACAGGTCCATCAGCCCCAGCATTTT
>TRBD1|TRBJ1-5|once|TRBV9
CASSPSSGGGNQPQHF
TGTGCCAGCAGCCCATCCTCAGGGGGAGGCAATCAGCCCCAGCATTTT